One sample yielded the 27 T cell receptor beta chains listed below, sequenced in a study of blood T cell repertoires in COVID-19. Repertoires were generated with immunoSEQ multiplex PCR, while TCRdb's copy carries only in-frame clones and drops some. The sample shows about 180,000 clones, around 79% of them seen only once. The sequenced sample consisted of peripheral blood. The receptors here all came from a woman aged 70-85 years with acute or convalescent COVID-19.

This clone was found once. The chain recombines TRBV5-1 with TRBJ2-3, with D unresolved. This CDR3 region has 14 residues. Germline V gene sequence: CDR1 SGHRS, CDR2 YFSETQ. V was pared by 2 bases and J by 0 bases, with 7 bases between. This chain's CDR3 is CASSFTSSTDTQYF. CDR3 DNA sequence: TGCGCCAGCAGCTTCACTTCTAGCACAGATACGCAGTATTTT.

The V call is TRBV29-1, the J call TRBJ1-5; 7 nucleotides match TRBD1. CDR1 is SQVTM, CDR2 ANQGSEA, per germline. The length of the CDR3 is 14 residues. J was trimmed by 2 bases and V by 7 bases; bases with no gene match: 8. The CDR3 reads CSGYRGAGNQPQHF. The CDR3 coding sequence is TGCAGCGGTTACAGGGGAGCGGGCAATCAGCCCCAGCATTTT.

Worth noting for this clone: A much larger clone sits a single nucleotide away, making a read error possible. The V and J genes are TRBV3-1 (or the pseudogene TRBV3-2) and TRBJ1-6, with 10 bases aligning to TRBD1. The J segment lost 7 bases and the V segment lost 4 bases, leaving 1 base of the junction unmatched. The CDR3 totals 14 residues. CDR1 LGHDT and CDR2 YNNKEL come from the germline V gene (reference sequence). The CDR3 sequence: CASSPGQGNSPLHF. The DNA for the CDR3 is TGTGCCAGCAGCCCGGGACAGGGGAATTCACCCCTCCACTTT.

The rearrangement joins TRBV30 to TRBJ2-7, with 9 bases that match TRBD1. Germline trimming cut 4 bases from V and 1 base from J; bases unmatched to any gene: 2. Germline loops: CDR1 GTSNPN, CDR2 SVGIG (reference sequence). The CDR3 covers 13 residues. The CDR3 nucleotides read TGTGCCTGGACAGACAGGGGGTCCTACGAGCAGTACTTC. This codes for CAWTDRGSYEQYF.

This chain links TRBV7-9 with TRBJ2-1; 7 bases are shared with TRBD2. Germline values: CDR1 SEHNR, CDR2 FQNEAQ (reference sequence). The ends lost 6 bases at V and 2 bases at J; junction bases unmatched: 13. CDR3 length: 17 residues. The CDR3 DNA is TGTGCCAGCAGAAACTTGGGGAGGGAGTCCACCTACAATGAGCAGTTCTTC. Translation: CASRNLGRESTYNEQFF.

This chain uses TRBV11-3 with TRBJ2-5; 11 bases agree with TRBD2. With 4 bases clipped from V and 0 bases from J, the junction kept 4 bases outside the gene matches. Germline V gives CDR1 SGHNT, CDR2 YENEEA. CDR3 length: 16 amino acids. CDR3 sequence reads: CASSSSTSGNQETQYF. CDR3 bases: TGTGCCAGCAGCTCGTCGACTAGCGGGAACCAAGAGACCCAGTACTTC.

CDR3 nucleotide sequence: TGTGCCAGCAGGGTACTAGCGGGAGCCGGGGAGCTGTTTTTT. Translated, it gives CASRVLAGAGELFF. The chain couples TRBV2 to TRBJ2-2; 11 nucleotides align to TRBD2. Germline V gene lookup returns CDR1 SNHLY and CDR2 FYNNEI. This CDR3 has 14 amino acids. The ends lost 6 bases at V and 6 bases at J; junction bases unmatched: 3.

On this clone itself: This sequence may be a read error, since a much larger clone differs from it by one base. The same CDR3 arises from other DNA sequences in this sample as well. The chain is built from TRBV7-9 and TRBJ2-7; TRBD1 matches at 9 bases. The CDR3 consists of 18 residues. From germline, CDR1 is SEHNR and CDR2 FQNEAQ (reference sequence). CDR3 nucleotides: TGTGCCAGCAGCCCTACCCCGGCCTCGGGACAGGGCTCCTACGAGCAGTATTTC. It is translated as CASSPTPASGQGSYEQYF. The full variable domain, in which reference TRBV7-9 and TRBJ2-7 provide the parts outside the CDR3, is DTGVSQNPRHKITKRGQNVTFRCDPISEHNRLYWYRQTLGQGPEFLTYFQNEAQLEKSRLLSDRFSAERPKGSFSTLEIQRTEQGDSAMYLCASSPTPASGQGSYEQYFGPGTRLTVT.

This clone has a single count. V and J are TRBV4-1 and TRBJ2-2, with unresolved D. V lost 6 bases and J lost 1, with 3 bases in between. The CDR3 spans 12 residues. The V gene's germline CDR1 is MGHRA and CDR2 YSYEKL. The CDR3 DNA reads as TGCGCCAGCAGTCTGAACACCGGGGAGCTGTTTTTT. Its protein is CASSLNTGELFF.

The chain uses TRBV24-1 and TRBJ2-3; D remains unclear. CDR3 length: 14 amino acids. V lost 2 bases and J lost 3, with 8 bases in between. The germline gives CDR1 KGHDR, CDR2 SFDVKD. CDR3 residues: CATSDSERTDTQYF. As DNA, the CDR3 is TGTGCCACCAGTGATTCTGAACGGACAGATACGCAGTATTTT.

Only one count was recorded for this clone. The CDR3 bases are TGTGCCAGCAGCTTTTTGCGGCGAAGCTCCTACGAGCAGTACTTC. This translates into CASSFLRRSSYEQYF. The gene calls are TRBV11-2 and TRBJ2-7; no definite D call. Trimming took off 3 bases at V and 0 bases at J, with 12 bases between the two ends. Germline CDR1 and CDR2: SGHAT and FQNNGV. This CDR3 is built from 15 residues.

The V and J genes are TRBV20-1 and TRBJ1-5, with D unclear. The CDR3 is made up of 14 amino acids. Trimming cost V 3 bases and J 1 base, with 10 bases left between them. The germline gives CDR1 DFQATT, CDR2 SNEGSKA (reference sequence). This chain's CDR3 is CSASSGRSNQPQHF. The CDR3 DNA is TGCAGTGCTAGTAGTGGCAGGAGCAATCAGCCCCAGCATTTT.

CDR3 sequence reads: CASSLASSGAYNEQFF. CDR3 nucleotides: TGTGCCAGCAGCTTAGCATCCAGCGGGGCCTACAATGAGCAGTTCTTC. V usage is TRBV11-3 and J usage is TRBJ2-1; 7 bases map to TRBD2. The germline gives CDR1 SGHNT, CDR2 YENEEA. This CDR3 spans 16 amino acids. V was clipped by 1 base and J by 2 bases; unmatched bases: 5.

The gene calls are TRBV5-1 and TRBJ1-4; weak D call: TRBD1 (5 bases). This CDR3 has 14 amino acids. CDR1 is SGHRS, CDR2 YFSETQ, per germline. V lost 6 bases and J lost 8, with 17 bases in between. CDR3 residues: CASTWGDVGEKLFF. The CDR3 nucleotides are TGCGCCAGCACTTGGGGGGACGTGGGCGAAAAACTGTTTTTT.

This chain joins TRBV3-1 (or the pseudogene TRBV3-2) and TRBJ2-2; D not certain. Germline V gives CDR1 LGHDT, CDR2 YNNKEL (reference sequence). The CDR3 contains 13 residues. Trimming cost V 0 bases and J 7 bases, with 6 bases left between them. This CDR3 is CASSQDRYGELFF. CDR3 coding DNA: TGTGCCAGCAGCCAAGATCGTTACGGGGAGCTGTTTTTT.

This chain links TRBV7-2 with TRBJ2-1, with 8 bases identical to TRBD2. The junction had 7 bases not matched to a gene; V was cut back by 2 bases and J by 7 bases. The germline V gene has CDR1 SGHTA and CDR2 FQGNSA. The CDR3 runs 15 residues. This chain's CDR3 is CASSLFLSGRNEQFF. The CDR3 DNA reads as TGTGCCAGCAGCTTATTTCTAAGCGGGAGAAATGAGCAGTTCTTC.

This rearrangement joins TRBV30 to TRBJ1-5; D is ambiguous. The CDR3 sequence is 13 residues long. The V end lost 7 bases, the J end lost 4 bases, and 14 bases lay between the germline ends. Germline V gives CDR1 GTSNPN, CDR2 SVGIG (reference sequence). The CDR3 loop is CASAAGDNQPQHF. CDR3 nucleotide sequence: TGTGCCTCTGCGGCCGGGGATAATCAGCCCCAGCATTTT.

The V and J genes are TRBV30 and TRBJ1-2; the match to TRBD1 covers 9 bases. This CDR3 region has 16 residues. The V segment lost 6 bases and the J segment 7 bases; nucleotides outside the gene matches: 18. From germline, CDR1 is GTSNPN and CDR2 SVGIG (reference sequence). The DNA of the CDR3 is TGTGCCTGTTTGTCCCGGGACAGGGAACATTATTCTGGCTACACCTTC. Amino acid sequence: CACLSRDREHYSGYTF.

This chain uses TRBV6-5 with TRBJ1-1, with D tentatively TRBD1 (5 bases). The CDR3 sequence is 13 residues long. Trimming shortened V by 6 bases and J by 11 bases, and 19 bases separated the two germline ends. The germline V gene has CDR1 MNHEY and CDR2 SVGAGI. Here the CDR3 reads CASRPGSQAEAFF. The CDR3 DNA is TGTGCCAGCAGGCCCGGATCACAGGCGGAGGCTTTCTTT.

The chain is built from TRBV4-1 and TRBJ2-7; D is possibly TRBD2 (6 bases). Trimming shortened V by 6 bases and J by 3 bases, and 18 bases separated the two germline ends. Germline values: CDR1 MGHRA, CDR2 YSYEKL. The CDR3 sequence is 15 residues long. The CDR3 bases are TGCGCCAGCAGGGAAACAAGTACGGGGGTCTACGAGCAGTACTTC. Translation: CASRETSTGVYEQYF.

The V gene is TRBV6-5, the J gene TRBJ1-1, with D unresolved. The CDR3 covers 13 residues. V was shortened by 7 bases and J by 4 bases, with 13 bases between the two germline ends. CDR1 and CDR2 (germline): MNHEY, SVGAGI. CDR3 nucleotide sequence: TGTGCCAGCACTTGGGAGGAAGTCACTGAAGCTTTCTTT. The encoded protein is CASTWEEVTEAFF.

J is TRBJ2-1 and V is TRBV5-1; 8 bases map to TRBD2. V gave up 2 bases and J gave up 3 bases; unmatched junction bases: 4. The CDR3 has 15 residues. In germline, CDR1 is SGHRS, CDR2 YFSETQ. CDR3 sequence: CASSLLAESYNEQFF. Here the CDR3 DNA reads TGCGCCAGCAGCTTACTAGCGGAAAGCTACAATGAGCAGTTCTTC. Supplemented by reference TRBV5-1 and TRBJ2-1, the full variable domain reads KAGVTQTPRYLIKTRGQQVTLSCSPISGHRSVSWYQQTPGQGLQFLFEYFSETQRNKGNFPGRFSGRQFSNSRSEMNVSTLELGDSALYLCASSLLAESYNEQFFGPGTRLTVL.

This clone was detected only a few times. This chain joins TRBV29-1 and TRBJ2-7, with a possible D match to TRBD2 (5 bases). The V and J ends lost 0 bases and 5 bases respectively, with 8 bases between them. Germline V gene data show CDR1 as SQVTM and CDR2 as ANQGSEA. CDR3 size: 12 residues. DNA for the CDR3: TGCAGCGTTGAAGATGGACTGAACGAGCAGTACTTC. Its protein is CSVEDGLNEQYF.

The gene calls are TRBV3-1 (or the pseudogene TRBV3-2) and TRBJ2-7, with D possibly being TRBD2 (6 bases). The CDR3 is 17 amino acids. The V end was cut by 0 bases, the J end by 1 base, with 16 bases between. CDR1 and CDR2 from the germline V gene are LGHDT and YNNKEL (reference sequence). CDR3 protein: CASSQDRAGLLSYEQYF. CDR3 DNA: TGTGCCAGCAGCCAAGATAGGGCGGGACTCCTATCCTACGAGCAGTACTTC.

The chain couples TRBV10-1 to TRBJ2-7; 10 nucleotides match TRBD2. The CDR3 length is 19 residues. In germline, CDR1 is WNHNN, CDR2 SYGVQD (reference sequence). The J segment lost 4 bases and the V segment lost 4 bases, leaving 19 bases of the junction unmatched. This CDR3 reads CASSAPDRGLAAPVYEQYF. The CDR3 DNA follows: TGCGCCAGCAGTGCCCCCGACCGCGGACTAGCGGCCCCCGTGTACGAGCAGTACTTC.

The chain carries TRBV3-1 (or the pseudogene TRBV3-2) and TRBJ1-5, with TRBD1 as a possible D gene (6 bases). CDR1 is LGHDT and CDR2 is YNNKEL in the germline V gene (reference sequence). This CDR3 has 17 residues. Trimming pared 1 base from V and 3 bases from J, leaving 16 bases between. The CDR3 loop reads CASSQGGFWDTNQPQHF. Written as DNA, the CDR3 is TGTGCCAGCAGCCAAGGAGGGTTTTGGGACACCAATCAGCCCCAGCATTTT.

The rearrangement uses TRBV5-1 and TRBJ2-1; D not certain. This CDR3 is built from 15 residues. The V end was cut by 0 bases, the J end by 4 bases, with 11 bases between. CDR1 is SGHRS and CDR2 is YFSETQ in the germline V gene. CDR3 sequence (DNA): TGCGCCAGCAGCTTGGTAGCTAGTGGGTACAATGAGCAGTTCTTC. Translation: CASSLVASGYNEQFF.